This T cell receptor (beta chain) is drawn from a study of identical twins (dated by TCRdb to the mid-2010s). At the level of the whole study: TCR alpha and beta repertoires from monozygotic twins, unrelated adults of various ages and cord blood were deep-sequenced to test whether fetal clonotypes persist. To rule out contamination, the twin experiments were replicated at different times with different library preparation protocols.

Receptor libraries were prepared by 5' RACE. The run used an Illumina HiSeq 2000. A universal primer binding site was added through template switching, and the final cDNA carried a unique molecular identifier so that TCR cDNA molecules could be counted accurately. Specific primers in the conserved constant-segment region were used to synthesize first-strand cDNA for the TCR alpha and beta chains. To control for contamination, every cDNA library was double barcoded, receiving both a SMART-Mk sample barcode and Illumina barcodes. TruSeq adapter sequences and Illumina sample barcodes were added in two successive PCR steps. The TCR alpha and beta cDNA libraries were sequenced on the Illumina HiSeq platform using custom primers. In the source study's methods: MiGEC was used to process raw reads and extract unique molecular identifiers, and MiXCR was used to find CDR3 positions. For each individual, recombination models were inferred using an EM algorithm with the repgenHMM and IGoR tools. The tcR package in R was used for shared clonotype analysis, with sharing normalized by the product of cloneset sizes. Out-of-frame nonproductive sequences were analyzed to study raw recombination free of thymic and clonal selection effects. The public reads were reprocessed in TCRdb via fastp at Q25 and MiXCR, keeping in-frame beta chains. Here each entry gathers all rows of one CDR3 protein and keeps the most common genes and DNA. The V and J calls shown here were made by TCRdb, not taken from the authors' results. Across this sample there are 600,000 to 850,000 distinct CDR3 sequences, with 18% seen only once. The ten biggest clones cover over 10% of the sample.

The CDR3 measures 16 amino acids from cysteine to phenylalanine. Kept here is only the CDR3 DNA, which spans 48 bases and is read in frame from base 1. Reading the germline V gene gives CDR1 MNHNS and CDR2 SASEGT. Cut back by 6 bases and 3 bases, the V and J ends lie 17 bases apart. Paper-wide results and their limitations: Compared with coincidental sharing between unrelated individuals, out-of-frame TCR alpha sequences shared between twins showed an excess of sequences with low generation probability. Because the same donors could not be followed over many years, conclusions were based on cross-sectional statistical analysis. A weaker excess of twin sharing was found in beta out-of-frame sequences because the signal-to-noise ratio was lowered by fewer shared sequences. Zero-insertion analyses could be partly confounded by invariant T cells such as MAIT and iNKT, though diverse VJ usage argued against such confounding for most clonotypes. Fewer insertions were carried by abundant cord blood beta clonotypes, a similar but weaker trend appeared in young adult naive repertoires, and no such trend appeared in memory repertoires. Out-of-frame TCR alpha sharing in monozygotic twins was systematically underestimated by recombination models, whereas sharing between unrelated individuals was in agreement with the recombination models.

Every donor was a healthy Caucasian. The twin cohort consisted of three pairs of female monozygotic twins, all aged roughly 18 to 30 years. The RNA used for TCR libraries was isolated from peripheral blood mononuclear cells. As regards this clonotype: Its antigen is unknown. No base-level quality is on record; no much larger clone is a single base apart.

The sample was also linked to a second study, of T cells expressing NK-cell markers. As the second paper documents: Under 10 donors provided sorted CD3+CD56+NKG2C+, CD3+CD56+NKG2C- and CD3+CD56-NKG2C+ T-cell subsets, whose TCR beta-chain repertoires were profiled. Seven of the eight sequenced donors were HCMV-seropositive and one was HCMV-seronegative. In several experiments an anti-gammadeltaTCR antibody was added to restrict sorting to alphabetaTCR-expressing T cells. For several donors, the dominant CD3+CD56+NKG2C+ clonotypes were among the top 10 CD8+ clonotypes and accounted for roughly 1.0-7.5% of CD8+ T cells. Those dominant clonotypes were again the most abundant among CD3+CD56-NKG2C+ cells in a handful of donors, at about 25-65%. It remained unclear whether the expanded NKG2C-expressing T cell clones were specific for HCMV antigens. Randomly selected healthy volunteers, three men and five women, were used as the eight sequenced donors. A commercial ELISA kit detecting HCMV-specific IgG in serum was used to determine HCMV serostatus. For over 5 donors, bulk peripheral blood T-cell repertoires were also sequenced from unsorted PBMC. MIGEC was used to demultiplex reads and group the reads by UMI, and MiTCR was used to assemble and quantify clonotypes. Only TCR cDNA sequences supported by at least two reads were kept to exclude erroneous sequences. The tcR package was used for downstream repertoire analysis, and clonotypes were matched between fractions using CDR3 nucleotide sequence together with V segment. VDJmatch was used to annotate antigen specificity against VDJdb, with one amino acid substitution in CDR3 permitted.

Sequenced material: PBMCs. The sequence was obtained from a woman aged 18-29 years in good health. The rearranged chain carries TRBV6-1 and TRBJ2-2; confidence is insufficient to name the D gene. The nucleotides read TGTGCCAGCAGCCCCCTCTCCGAAGGGCACACCGGGGAGCTGTTTTTT. It codes for CASSPLSEGHTGELFF.